These 25 T cell receptor beta chains were all obtained from the same sample, sequenced in a study of cytomegalovirus exposure and HLA in healthy donors. This PCR relied on a set of 60 Vbeta primers and 13 Jbeta primers. Generated by immunoSEQ multiplex PCR, the TCRdb table keeps only in-frame clones and is missing some. The sample carries about 130,000 clones, 60% to 80% recorded once. Sequencing input: PBMCs. The origin of the receptors is a female donor in good health and CMV-seronegative.

The chain employs TRBV2 and TRBJ2-4; TRBD1 matches 9 bases. The trim removed 2 bases at V and 0 bases at J, leaving 14 bases unmatched. The CDR3 covers 20 residues. Germline lookup yields CDR1 SNHLY and CDR2 FYNNEI. The CDR3 sequence: CASSENSKDRGSLAKNIQYF. CDR3 bases: TGTGCCAGCAGTGAAAACTCGAAGGACAGGGGCTCCCTAGCCAAAAACATTCAGTACTTC.

The rearrangement links TRBV6-1 to TRBJ2-1; D not certain. The CDR3 spans 11 residues. The V end was cut by 8 bases, the J end by 5 bases, with 7 bases between. Germline V lookup: CDR1 MNHNS, CDR2 SASEGT. The CDR3 sequence is CASAVDNEQFF. CDR3 coding DNA: TGTGCCAGCGCGGTGGACAATGAGCAGTTCTTC.

The chain joins TRBV4-2 to TRBJ1-2; 9 bases are a match to TRBD1. In germline, CDR1 is LGHNA, CDR2 YNFKEQ. Trimming at V came to 4 bases and at J to 6 bases, leaving 3 bases not matched to a gene. This CDR3 contains 13 residues. The CDR3 region has the DNA TGTGCCAGCAGCCTCGGGACAGGGAATGGCTACACCTTC. Its protein is CASSLGTGNGYTF.

This chain uses TRBV11-3 with TRBJ2-3; TRBD2 might be the D (6 bases). CDR3 size: 15 residues. The V gene's germline CDR1 is SGHNT and CDR2 YENEEA. V lost 1 base to trimming and J lost 1 base, with 9 bases between them. DNA of the CDR3: TGTGCCAGCAGCTTAGCGGGAGCCCGCACAGATACGCAGTATTTT. Translation gives CASSLAGARTDTQYF.

V is TRBV2 and J is TRBJ1-2; 8 nucleotides line up with TRBD1. The germline V gene has CDR1 SNHLY and CDR2 FYNNEI. CDR3 size: 16 residues. Trimming removed 3 bases from V and 7 bases from J; junction bases left unmatched: 13. CDR3: CASSEVAGGAGSGYTF. In nucleotides, the CDR3 is TGTGCCAGCAGTGAGGTGGCAGGGGGCGCCGGTAGTGGCTACACCTTC. Full variable domain (rest looked up from reference TRBV2 and TRBJ1-2): EPEVTQTPSHQVTQMGQEVILRCVPISNHLYFYWYRQILGQKVEFLVSFYNNEISEKSEIFDDQFSVERPDGSNFTLKIRSTKLEDSAMYFCASSEVAGGAGSGYTFGSGTRLTVV.

This clone was seen a single time. The chain joins TRBV5-1 to TRBJ2-5; 8 bases fit TRBD1. The CDR3 runs to 13 residues. The junction had 2 bases not matched to a gene; V was cut back by 4 bases and J by 3 bases. Germline CDR1 is SGHRS and CDR2 is YFSETQ. The CDR3 DNA sequence: TGCGCCAGCAGCACGACAGGGGAAGAGACCCAGTACTTC. This translates into CASSTTGEETQYF.

The V gene is TRBV19, the J gene TRBJ2-7; 7 positions match TRBD2. CDR1 LNHDA and CDR2 SQIVND come from the germline V gene (reference sequence). The CDR3 contains 16 residues. V lost 3 bases to trimming and J lost 1 base; unmatched junction nucleotides: 9. DNA of the CDR3: TGTGCCAGTAGTATCAGCCCAGGGAGGGGTTCCTACGAGCAGTACTTC. It specifies CASSISPGRGSYEQYF. Full variable domain (missing parts from reference TRBV19 and TRBJ2-7): DGGITQSPKYLFRKEGQNVTLSCEQNLNHDAMYWYRQDPGQGLRLIYYSQIVNDFQKGDIAEGYSVSREKKESFPLTVTSAQKNPTAFYLCASSISPGRGSYEQYFGPGTRLTVT.

V gene TRBV19 combines with J gene TRBJ2-2, with 7 positions matching TRBD1. The CDR3 runs to 15 residues. V trimming: 3 bases; J trimming: 9 bases; junction bases outside the gene matches: 10. Germline assignment: CDR1 LNHDA and CDR2 SQIVND (reference sequence). CDR3 DNA: TGTGCCAGTAGTATTCCGGGACAGTCCTGGCGGGAGCTGTTTTTT. It translates to CASSIPGQSWRELFF.

A remark on this clone: The junction does not match germline at one end; this may be a read error. The rearrangement links TRBV18 to TRBJ2-6, with a tentative D call TRBD1 (5 bases). CDR3 length equals 17 residues. The germline V gene has CDR1 KGHSH and CDR2 LQKENI. CDR3 DNA sequence: TGTGCCAGCTCACCACCGAACAGTGTGGCTGGGGCCTACGTCCTGACTTTC. Its protein is CASSPPNSVAGAYVLTF.

This clone was recorded only once. The V call is TRBV7-2, the J call TRBJ2-1; the D is unclear. The germline CDR1 and CDR2 sequences are SGHTA and FQGNSA. The V end lost 1 base, the J end lost 9 bases, and 10 bases lay between the germline ends. The CDR3 totals 13 residues. CDR3 sequence reads: CASSLGTVVEQFF. DNA for the CDR3: TGTGCCAGCAGCTTAGGAACAGTGGTTGAGCAGTTCTTC.

A single count supports this clone. The gene calls are TRBV2 and TRBJ1-5; 8 nucleotides match TRBD1. This CDR3 region has 14 residues. Germline-derived CDR1 and CDR2 are SNHLY and FYNNEI. V dropped 7 bases and J dropped 5; count of bases not matched to a gene: 7. CDR3 DNA sequence: TGTGCCAGCACCCCGGACAGGGTCGATCAGCCCCAGCATTTT. Amino acid sequence: CASTPDRVDQPQHF.

The rearrangement joins TRBV9 to TRBJ1-2; 9 bases agree with TRBD1. Per germline, CDR1 SGDLS and CDR2 YYNGEE. Trimming cost V 3 bases and J 5 bases; bases outside gene matches: 8. This CDR3 has 15 amino acids. The CDR3 is CASSGGTGFNYGYTF. DNA of the CDR3: TGTGCCAGCAGCGGCGGGACAGGGTTTAATTATGGCTACACCTTC.

This clone was detected only a few times. The rearrangement uses TRBV4-2 and TRBJ2-5; possibly TRBD2 for D (6 bases). CDR3 length: 14 amino acids. Germline loops: CDR1 LGHNA, CDR2 YNFKEQ. V was clipped by 1 base and J by 5 bases, with 11 bases between them. Here the CDR3 DNA reads TGTGCCAGCAGCCAAGGGGAGGAGGAGGAGACCCAGTACTTC. This gives the protein CASSQGEEEETQYF.

V usage is TRBV18 and J usage is TRBJ1-2; D gene ambiguous. Trimming shortened V by 0 bases and J by 0 bases, and 8 bases separated the two germline ends. Germline CDR1 KGHSH, CDR2 LQKENI. CDR3 length equals 15 residues. The CDR3 is CASSPPMGANYGYTF. The CDR3, as DNA: TGTGCCAGCTCACCACCAATGGGAGCTAACTATGGCTACACCTTC.

V is TRBV5-1 and J is TRBJ1-2; tentatively, D is TRBD1 (5 bases). V was shortened by 4 bases and J by 7 bases, with 14 bases between the two germline ends. From germline, CDR1 is SGHRS and CDR2 YFSETQ. The CDR3 sequence is 13 residues long. CDR3 sequence reads: CASSLGEAAGYTF. The DNA for the CDR3 is TGCGCCAGCAGCCTGGGGGAGGCCGCTGGCTACACCTTC.

This rearrangement joins TRBV28 to TRBJ2-7; D is uncertain. CDR1 is MDHEN, CDR2 SYDVKM, per germline. The CDR3 loop spans 13 amino acids. The V end lost 6 bases, the J end lost 6 bases, and 15 bases lay between the germline ends. The CDR3 region has the DNA TGTGCCAGCAGCTCCATAGCTCCGATCGAGCAGTACTTC. This translates into CASSSIAPIEQYF.

The chain recombines TRBV30 with TRBJ1-2, with 7 bases fitting TRBD1. The V gene end was trimmed by 7 bases and the J gene end by 5 bases; junction bases not matched to a gene: 13. The CDR3 totals 14 residues. Germline V gene lookup returns CDR1 GTSNPN and CDR2 SVGIG (reference sequence). The CDR3 region is CASGKGTALYGYTF. The CDR3 coding sequence is TGTGCCTCCGGGAAGGGGACAGCGTTATATGGCTACACCTTC.

This clone was seen once. The rearrangement links TRBV7-3 to TRBJ2-1, with 9 positions matching TRBD1. With V trimmed by 8 bases and J by 8 bases, 7 bases remained unmatched. Germline loops: CDR1 SGHTA, CDR2 FQGTGA. This CDR3 has 13 amino acids. CDR3: CASARDREDEQFF. As DNA, the CDR3 is TGTGCCAGCGCCAGGGACAGGGAGGATGAGCAGTTCTTC.

This chain links TRBV7-2 with TRBJ2-2, with TRBD2 matching 9 bases. The CDR3 extends over 17 amino acids. The trim removed 1 base at V and 4 bases at J, leaving 7 bases unmatched. The germline V gene encodes CDR1 SGHTA and CDR2 FQGNSA. This CDR3 is CASSLGLLAGFTGELFF. The CDR3 nucleotides read TGTGCCAGCAGCTTAGGGCTCCTAGCGGGATTCACCGGGGAGCTGTTTTTT.

This clone showed up just a few times. V is TRBV6-5 and J is TRBJ2-2; weak D call: TRBD1 (5 bases). The CDR3 contains 13 residues. The V gene lost 3 bases and the J gene lost 5 bases, with 7 bases spanning the gap. Germline CDR1 MNHEY, CDR2 SVGAGI. The CDR3 region has the DNA TGTGCCAGCAGTTATCCAGGGACCGGGGAGCTGTTTTTT. Translating gives CASSYPGTGELFF.

The chain joins TRBV29-1 to TRBJ2-3; 14 positions agree with TRBD2. The CDR3 is made up of 16 amino acids. The germline V gene has CDR1 SQVTM and CDR2 ANQGSEA. V lost 0 bases and J lost 3; bases outside the gene matches: 2. This CDR3 reads CSVEEGLAGVTDTQYF. DNA of the CDR3: TGCAGCGTTGAAGAGGGACTAGCGGGAGTGACAGATACGCAGTATTTT.

On this clone: An end of the junction differs from the germline gene, which may be a read error. CDR3 residues: CASSVAGGQEYF. The DNA of the CDR3 is TGTGCCAGCAGCGTAGCGGGAGGCCAAGAGTACTTC. The chain couples TRBV7-8 to TRBJ2-7; 10 bases are shared with TRBD2. Germline CDR1 reads SGHVS; CDR2 reads FQNEAQ. The CDR3 has 12 amino acids.

The chain is built from TRBV2 and TRBJ1-1; 7 nucleotides agree with TRBD1. V lost 7 bases to trimming and J lost 4 bases; unmatched junction nucleotides: 9. The CDR3 contains 14 residues. The germline CDR1 and CDR2 sequences are SNHLY and FYNNEI. As DNA, the CDR3 is TGTGCCAGCAAGCCCGGGACAGAGGCCACTGAAGCTTTCTTT. It is translated as CASKPGTEATEAFF.

V is TRBV7-9 and J is TRBJ1-5; D ambiguous. The germline V gene encodes CDR1 SEHNR and CDR2 FQNEAQ (reference sequence). Trimming took off 4 bases at V and 7 bases at J, with 8 bases between the two ends. CDR3 length: 12 residues. Written as DNA, the CDR3 is TGTGCCAGCAGCTCGGCGGAACAGCCCCAGCATTTT. Translated, it gives CASSSAEQPQHF.

This sequence joins TRBV7-2 and TRBJ2-3; 9 bases line up with TRBD2. CDR1 and CDR2 from the germline V gene are SGHTA and FQGNSA. This CDR3 has 15 amino acids. V was pared by 5 bases and J by 4 bases, with 7 bases of the junction left unmatched. The CDR3 here is CASSRLGLAPDTQYF. The CDR3 region has the DNA TGTGCCAGCAGCAGATTGGGACTAGCCCCAGATACGCAGTATTTT.